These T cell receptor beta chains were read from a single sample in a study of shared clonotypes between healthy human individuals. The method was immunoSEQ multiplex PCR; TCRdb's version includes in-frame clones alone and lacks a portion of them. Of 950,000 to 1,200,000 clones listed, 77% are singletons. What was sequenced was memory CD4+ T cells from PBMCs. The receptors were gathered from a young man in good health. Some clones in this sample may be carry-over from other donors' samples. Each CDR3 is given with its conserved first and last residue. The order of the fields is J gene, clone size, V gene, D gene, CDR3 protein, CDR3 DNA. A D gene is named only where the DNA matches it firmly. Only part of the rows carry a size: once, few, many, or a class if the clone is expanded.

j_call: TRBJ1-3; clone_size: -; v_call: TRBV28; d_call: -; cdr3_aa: CASRPGSGFSGNTIYF; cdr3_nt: TGTGCCAGCAGACCAGGCTCAGGGTTCTCTGGAAACACCATATATTTT
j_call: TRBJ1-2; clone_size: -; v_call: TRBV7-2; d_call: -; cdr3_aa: CASSLGRLLGYGYTF; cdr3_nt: TGTGCCAGCAGCTTAGGGCGTTTGTTGGGCTATGGCTACACCTTC
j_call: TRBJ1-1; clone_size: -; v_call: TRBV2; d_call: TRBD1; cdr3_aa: CASNPGQGRYTEAFF; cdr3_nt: TGTGCCAGCAACCCGGGACAGGGGAGGTATACTGAAGCTTTCTTT
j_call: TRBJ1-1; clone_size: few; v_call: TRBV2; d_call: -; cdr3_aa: CASKRDMNTEAFF; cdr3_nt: TGTGCCAGCAAAAGGGACATGAACACTGAAGCTTTCTTT
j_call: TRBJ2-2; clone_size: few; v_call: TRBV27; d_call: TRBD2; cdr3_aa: CASREIRWASGSRTGELFF; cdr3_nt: TGTGCCAGCAGGGAAATCCGGTGGGCTAGCGGGAGTCGCACCGGGGAGCTGTTTTTT
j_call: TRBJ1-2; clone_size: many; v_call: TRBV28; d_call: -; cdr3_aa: CASSLTANYGYTF; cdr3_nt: TGTGCCAGCAGTTTGACAGCTAACTATGGCTACACCTTC
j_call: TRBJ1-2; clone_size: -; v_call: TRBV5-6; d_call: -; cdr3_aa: CASSLVVGTRYGYTF; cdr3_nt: TGTGCCAGCAGCTTGGTAGTCGGGACCCGGTATGGCTACACCTTC
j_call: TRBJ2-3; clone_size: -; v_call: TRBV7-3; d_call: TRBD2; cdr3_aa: CASSPGTSGSGDTQYF; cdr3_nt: TGTGCCAGCAGCCCCGGTACTAGCGGGAGTGGAGATACGCAGTATTTT
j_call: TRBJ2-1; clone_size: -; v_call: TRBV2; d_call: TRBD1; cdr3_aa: CASKWDRGNEQFF; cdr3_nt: TGTGCCAGCAAATGGGACAGGGGCAATGAGCAGTTCTTC
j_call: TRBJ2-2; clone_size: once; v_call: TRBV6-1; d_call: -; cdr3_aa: CASSSTVPGELFF; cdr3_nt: TGTGCCAGCAGCTCCACAGTTCCCGGGGAGCTGTTTTTT
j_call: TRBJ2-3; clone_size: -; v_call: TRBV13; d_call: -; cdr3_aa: CASSLSRNTDTQYF; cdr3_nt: TGTGCCAGCAGCTTATCCCGAAACACAGATACGCAGTATTTT
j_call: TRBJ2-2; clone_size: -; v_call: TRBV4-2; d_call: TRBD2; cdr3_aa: CASRGGLAGGANTGELFF; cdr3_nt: TGTGCCAGCAGAGGGGGACTAGCGGGAGGAGCGAACACCGGGGAGCTGTTTTTT